This record covers a single T cell receptor (beta chain). Its antigen is as yet unknown. The data were taken from a study of PD-1 blockade in classical Hodgkin lymphoma. Overall study: Every 2 weeks, patients had 3 mg/kg nivolumab intravenously. Study-level findings and limits: Healthy donors were reported to have higher baseline TCR diversity than newly diagnosed patients. The causes of the repertoire differences, possibly disease activity or prior therapy, remain undefined. While CD8+ TCR diversity did not rise significantly by C4D1, CD4+ TCR diversity did.

Looked up from germline, CDR1 is MNHNS and CDR2 is SASEGT. The CDR3 contains 14 residues. Between the trimmed V and J ends, which lost 10 bases and 1 base, there was a span of 16 bases. Generated by immunoSEQ multiplex PCR, the TCRdb table keeps only in-frame clones and is missing some. The sample includes some 93,000 clones, roughly 89% of them seen just once. Exposure to brentuximab vedotin varied, and each patient had relapsed following autologous stem cell transplantation. The source material was peripheral blood mononuclear cells (PBMCs), sampled before the second cycle of nivolumab. This clonotype was sampled from a human donor with classical Hodgkin lymphoma. The rearrangement joins TRBV6-1 to TRBJ1-1; maybe TRBD1 (6 bases). The CDR3 sequence: CATIQGGANTEAFF. The CDR3 nucleotides are TGTGCCACCATACAAGGGGGAGCGAACACTGAAGCTTTCTTT.